These 27 T cell receptor beta chains originate from one sample sequenced in a study of T cell responses to AZD1222 COVID-19 vaccine. Produced via immunoSEQ multiplex PCR; TCRdb's table is partial and in-frame only. The sample carries 86,000 or so clones, 90% recorded once. Sample: peripheral blood, taken on day 0 of AZD1222 vaccination. The receptor source for this set is an adult in good health.

The chain joins TRBV2 to TRBJ2-2; TRBD1 might be the D (5 bases). V was trimmed by 3 bases and J by 0 bases, leaving 8 bases between them. Germline CDR1 is SNHLY and CDR2 is FYNNEI. The CDR3 has 15 amino acids. In DNA, the CDR3 is TGTGCCAGCAGTGAGTGGGGCCCGAACACCGGGGAGCTGTTTTTT. Protein: CASSEWGPNTGELFF.

V is TRBV18 and J is TRBJ1-2, with 7 bases identical to TRBD1. There are 15 residues in the CDR3. Germline V gene data show CDR1 as KGHSH and CDR2 as LQKENI. Unmatched junction bases numbered 14, after V lost 6 bases and J lost 7 bases. CDR3 in DNA: TGTGCCAGCTCGCGGGGGACAGAAGATATACTTGGCTACACCTTC. This codes for CASSRGTEDILGYTF.

The CDR3: CASSIEGLVAGELFF. In DNA, the CDR3 is TGTGCCAGTAGTATTGAGGGATTGGTGGCCGGGGAGCTGTTTTTT. V and J are TRBV19 and TRBJ2-2, with D perhaps matching TRBD2 (5 bases). V was clipped by 3 bases and J by 6 bases, with 14 bases between them. The CDR3 spans 15 residues. Germline CDR1 LNHDA, CDR2 SQIVND (reference sequence). Variable domain in full (rest from reference TRBV19 and TRBJ2-2): DGGITQSPKYLFRKEGQNVTLSCEQNLNHDAMYWYRQDPGQGLRLIYYSQIVNDFQKGDIAEGYSVSREKKESFPLTVTSAQKNPTAFYLCASSIEGLVAGELFFGEGSRLTVL.

V gene TRBV4-1 combines with J gene TRBJ1-5; 10 nucleotides line up with TRBD1. CDR3 size: 16 residues. V gave up 2 bases and J gave up 6 bases; unmatched junction bases: 7. Germline V gives CDR1 MGHRA, CDR2 YSYEKL. The CDR3 DNA reads as TGCGCCAGCAGCCAACCTGGACAGGGGGGTAGTCAGCCCCAGCATTTT. It yields the protein CASSQPGQGGSQPQHF.

This chain links TRBV12-3 or TRBV12-4 with TRBJ2-7, with no clear D. The CDR3 length is 13 residues. V was shortened by 6 bases and J by 5 bases, with 14 bases between the two germline ends. For the CDR3, the DNA is TGTGCCAGCAGCTACCGCCCCATCGACGAGCAGTACTTC. Protein: CASSYRPIDEQYF.

This clone has a handful of counts. The chain combines TRBV3-1 (or the pseudogene TRBV3-2) with TRBJ1-2; D gene unclear. Germline assignment: CDR1 LGHDT and CDR2 YNNKEL (reference sequence). Trimming left V 0 bases short and J 6 bases short, with 14 bases between. The CDR3 loop spans 15 amino acids. The CDR3 DNA follows: TGTGCCAGCAGCCAAGACTTCCGAGGAAGGGATGGCTACACCTTC. Its translation is CASSQDFRGRDGYTF.

This chain joins TRBV11-2 and TRBJ1-4; no clear D. The germline CDR1 and CDR2 sequences are SGHAT and FQNNGV. V dropped 2 bases and J dropped 0 bases, with 10 bases sitting between them. The CDR3 is made up of 16 amino acids. CDR3: CASSLWGRTTNEKLFF. For the CDR3, the DNA is TGTGCCAGCAGCTTATGGGGTCGTACAACTAATGAAAAACTGTTTTTT. Filled out from reference TRBV11-2 and TRBJ1-4, the complete variable domain reads EAGVAQSPRYKIIEKRQSVAFWCNPISGHATLYWYQQILGQGPKLLIQFQNNGVVDDSQLPKDRFSAERLKGVDSTLKIQPAKLEDSAVYLCASSLWGRTTNEKLFFGSGTQLSVL.

The V gene is TRBV19, the J gene TRBJ1-4, with D tentatively TRBD1 (5 bases). The CDR3 length is 14 residues. Germline CDR1 and CDR2: LNHDA and SQIVND (reference sequence). The germline V and J ends were trimmed by 4 bases and 4 bases, with 10 bases remaining between them. CDR3 sequence reads: CASSRGRINEKLFF. CDR3 sequence (DNA): TGTGCCAGTAGTAGGGGACGGATTAATGAAAAACTGTTTTTT.

V gene TRBV25-1 combines with J gene TRBJ1-1; TRBD1 is a possible D gene (5 bases). Between the trimmed V and J ends, which lost 7 bases and 1 base, there was a span of 10 bases. Germline V lookup: CDR1 MGHDK, CDR2 SYGVNS. The CDR3 contains 13 residues. The CDR3 DNA reads TGTGCCAGCAATCAGGGATCGAACACTGAAGCTTTCTTT. Its protein is CASNQGSNTEAFF.

This chain joins TRBV7-9 and TRBJ2-1; 8 bases are a match to TRBD1. Per the germline V gene, CDR1 is SEHNR and CDR2 is FQNEAQ (reference sequence). The V and J ends lost 5 bases and 6 bases, in that order; junction bases with no gene match: 6. The CDR3 is 14 amino acids. CDR3 sequence (DNA): TGTGCCAGCAGCCGGACAGGGATTATCAATGAGCAGTTCTTC. Translation gives CASSRTGIINEQFF.

This clone was detected a few times. V and J are TRBV3-1 (or the pseudogene TRBV3-2) and TRBJ1-1; a possible D gene is TRBD1 (5 bases). Germline CDR1 LGHDT, CDR2 YNNKEL (reference sequence). Trimming cost V 7 bases and J 0 bases, with 18 bases left between them. The CDR3 covers 16 residues. The CDR3 nucleotides read TGTGCCAGCAAGGGGCCGGGACGCTCGGTGAACACTGAAGCTTTCTTT. As protein: CASKGPGRSVNTEAFF.

The chain recombines TRBV19 with TRBJ1-3; D is perhaps TRBD1 (5 bases). The CDR3 length is 14 residues. Trimming stripped 9 bases from V and 6 bases from J, with 18 bases between. Per the germline V gene, CDR1 is LNHDA and CDR2 is SQIVND (reference sequence). This chain's CDR3 is CASSRMWDVNTIYF. The CDR3, as DNA: TGTGCCAGCAGCAGGATGTGGGACGTAAACACCATATATTTT.

This chain joins TRBV20-1 and TRBJ2-7, with D possibly TRBD1 on 6 matching bases. Trimming left V 6 bases short and J 2 bases short, with 8 bases between. Germline assignment: CDR1 DFQATT and CDR2 SNEGSKA (reference sequence). This CDR3 contains 11 residues. CDR3 DNA sequence: TGCAGTGCGGGGGCAACCTACGAGCAGTACTTC. The encoded protein is CSAGATYEQYF.

The chain is built from TRBV11-3 and TRBJ2-1; D remains unclear. The ends were cut back, 1 base at V and 0 bases at J, with 10 bases in the middle. CDR3 length equals 16 residues. Looked up from germline, CDR1 is SGHNT and CDR2 is YENEEA. The CDR3 coding sequence is TGTGCCAGCAGCTTAGGGTTTCCCAGCTCCTACAATGAGCAGTTCTTC. The encoded protein is CASSLGFPSSYNEQFF.

The chain joins TRBV15 to TRBJ1-1; TRBD1 might be the D (5 bases). Germline lookup yields CDR1 LNHNV and CDR2 YYDKDF (reference sequence). CDR3 length equals 17 residues. Trimming shortened V by 5 bases and J by 1 base, and 20 bases separated the two germline ends. CDR3 region: CATSPTSGTVRNTEAFF. The CDR3 DNA reads TGTGCCACCAGCCCAACCTCAGGGACTGTTAGGAACACTGAAGCTTTCTTT.

This chain connects TRBV6-5 to TRBJ2-7; the D gene is possibly TRBD1 (6 bases). Per the germline V gene, CDR1 is MNHEY and CDR2 is SVGAGI. The CDR3 spans 15 residues. V dropped 4 bases and J dropped 3 bases, with 16 bases sitting between them. CDR3 sequence reads: CASSSPTGTFYEQYF. DNA for the CDR3: TGTGCCAGCAGTTCCCCGACAGGTACCTTCTACGAGCAGTACTTC.

The rearrangement uses TRBV29-1 and TRBJ2-1, with D possibly TRBD2 on 6 matching bases. The CDR3 totals 12 residues. V was pared by 6 bases and J by 8 bases, with 14 bases between. Germline CDR1 SQVTM, CDR2 ANQGSEA. For the CDR3, the DNA is TGCAGCGTCGGGACTGAGTCCTATGAGCAGTTCTTC. It translates to CSVGTESYEQFF.

This clone has only one observation. The rearrangement uses TRBV28 and TRBJ1-5; D call uncertain. The CDR3 length is 12 residues. V gave up 5 bases and J gave up 2 bases, with 4 bases separating them. The V gene's germline CDR1 is MDHEN and CDR2 SYDVKM. The CDR3 reads CASSEGNQPQHF. CDR3 sequence (DNA): TGTGCCAGCAGTGAGGGCAATCAGCCCCAGCATTTT.

The V and J genes are TRBV7-3 and TRBJ2-3; D could derive from TRBD1 or TRBD2 (8 bases each). From germline, CDR1 is SGHTA and CDR2 FQGTGA. The V gene lost 0 bases and the J gene lost 6 bases, with 34 bases spanning the gap. CDR3 length: 22 residues. The CDR3 DNA is TGTGCCAGCAGCTTAACTGCGGGGGGTACGGGACAGGTCCTCCTGGATTGGGATACGCAGTATTTT. Its protein is CASSLTAGGTGQVLLDWDTQYF.

The chain joins TRBV7-7 to TRBJ1-3; D unresolved. Germline V gives CDR1 SSHAT, CDR2 FNYEAQ (reference sequence). CDR3 length: 11 residues. The CDR3 loop is CARHSGNTIYF. The CDR3 coding sequence is TGTGCTAGACATTCTGGAAACACCATATATTTT.

This chain connects TRBV13 to TRBJ1-2, with 7 bases matching TRBD1. The V segment lost 5 bases and the J segment 1 base; nucleotides outside the gene matches: 10. Germline values: CDR1 PRHDT, CDR2 FYEKMQ (reference sequence). The CDR3 has 16 amino acids. In DNA form, the CDR3 reads TGTGCCAGCAGCCCGGCAGGGGGGGGGATTAACTATGGCTACACCTTC. It encodes CASSPAGGGINYGYTF.

The chain couples TRBV11-2 to TRBJ1-2; tentatively, D is TRBD1 (6 bases). Trimming took off 1 base at V and 6 bases at J, with 15 bases between the two ends. The CDR3 consists of 15 residues. Germline CDR1 is SGHAT and CDR2 is FQNNGV. CDR3 residues: CASSLVARGGNGYTF. CDR3 coding DNA: TGTGCCAGCAGCTTAGTTGCCAGGGGAGGAAATGGCTACACCTTC.

This chain links TRBV27 with TRBJ1-2; the match to TRBD1 covers 7 bases. Germline CDR1 MNHEY, CDR2 SMNVEV (reference sequence). V lost 0 bases, J lost 4 bases, and 8 bases stayed unmatched. This CDR3 is 16 amino acids long. The CDR3 DNA follows: TGTGCCAGCAGTTTATCAGGGGGCCTCGGGTCCTATGGCTACACCTTC. Translating it yields CASSLSGGLGSYGYTF.

The chain is built from TRBV6-5 and TRBJ2-2; 8 bases are a match to TRBD2. The V segment lost 2 bases and the J segment 5 bases; nucleotides outside the gene matches: 4. This CDR3 is 15 amino acids long. Germline CDR1 is MNHEY and CDR2 is SVGAGI. DNA for the CDR3: TGTGCCAGCAGTTACGTGGCGGGGGGTACCGGGGAGCTGTTTTTT. It codes for CASSYVAGGTGELFF.

The V gene is TRBV5-1, the J gene TRBJ1-1, with a tentative D call TRBD1 (5 bases). Trimming shortened V by 2 bases and J by 3 bases, and 11 bases separated the two germline ends. In germline, CDR1 is SGHRS, CDR2 YFSETQ. CDR3 length: 14 amino acids. CDR3 region: CASSFQGEYTEAFF. The CDR3 bases are TGCGCCAGCAGCTTCCAGGGAGAATACACTGAAGCTTTCTTT.

The CDR3 reads CASSLFPGLAGNNEQFF. In DNA form, the CDR3 reads TGTGCCAGCAGCTTATTCCCGGGACTAGCGGGGAACAATGAGCAGTTCTTC. The chain carries TRBV11-2 and TRBJ2-1; 13 bases are shared with TRBD2. Trimming cost V 2 bases and J 5 bases; bases outside gene matches: 6. This CDR3 contains 17 residues. In germline, CDR1 is SGHAT, CDR2 FQNNGV. The complete variable domain, with remaining parts taken from reference TRBV11-2 and TRBJ2-1, reads EAGVAQSPRYKIIEKRQSVAFWCNPISGHATLYWYQQILGQGPKLLIQFQNNGVVDDSQLPKDRFSAERLKGVDSTLKIQPAKLEDSAVYLCASSLFPGLAGNNEQFFGPGTRLTVL.

The DNA of the CDR3 is TGCGCCAGCAGCTGGGGGACAGCCCCCGGGGAGCTGTTTTTT. Translation gives CASSWGTAPGELFF. V is TRBV5-1 and J is TRBJ2-2; TRBD1 agrees at 7 bases. CDR1 and CDR2 (germline): SGHRS, YFSETQ. The CDR3 runs 14 residues. J was trimmed by 6 bases and V by 3 bases; bases with no gene match: 5. Complete variable domain (other parts from reference TRBV5-1 and TRBJ2-2): KAGVTQTPRYLIKTRGQQVTLSCSPISGHRSVSWYQQTPGQGLQFLFEYFSETQRNKGNFPGRFSGRQFSNSRSEMNVSTLELGDSALYLCASSWGTAPGELFFGEGSRLTVL.